Each of the 3 T cell receptor beta chains below was sequenced from the same sample in a study of blood T cell repertoires in COVID-19. Produced via immunoSEQ multiplex PCR; TCRdb's table is partial and in-frame only. The data contain 350,000 to 400,000 clones, 88% of them seen just once; the ten biggest clones take up about 1.2%. What was sequenced was PBMCs or T cells enriched from blood (not recorded which). The receptors stem from a woman between 18 and 30 years old who had recovered from COVID-19.

The rearrangement links TRBV5-1 to TRBJ2-2, with D tentatively TRBD2 (6 bases). Trimming removed 4 bases at V and 3 bases at J, with 16 bases between. Germline V gene data show CDR1 as SGHRS and CDR2 as YFSETQ. The length of the CDR3 is 16 residues. The CDR3 nucleotides are TGCGCCAGCAGCCCGAACGGCGGGGTTGACACCGGGGAGCTGTTTTTT. Its translation: CASSPNGGVDTGELFF.

This clone was seen only once. This rearrangement joins TRBV11-2 to TRBJ2-1; perhaps TRBD2 as D (7 bases). Germline CDR1 reads SGHAT; CDR2 reads FQNNGV. The CDR3 totals 16 residues. Trimming left V 3 bases short and J 4 bases short, with 16 bases between. CDR3 in amino acids: CASSFPSGGAYNEQFF. In DNA form, the CDR3 reads TGTGCCAGCAGCTTCCCCAGTGGGGGGGCTTACAATGAGCAGTTCTTC.

This clone was counted between two and nine times. The genes are TRBV13 and TRBJ1-2, with D unclear. Germline values: CDR1 PRHDT, CDR2 FYEKMQ (reference sequence). The CDR3 runs 13 residues. Trimming took off 5 bases at V and 5 bases at J, with 12 bases between the two ends. Here the CDR3 DNA reads TGTGCCAGCAGCCCCGTAATCGGGTATGGCTACACCTTC. This sequence encodes CASSPVIGYGYTF.